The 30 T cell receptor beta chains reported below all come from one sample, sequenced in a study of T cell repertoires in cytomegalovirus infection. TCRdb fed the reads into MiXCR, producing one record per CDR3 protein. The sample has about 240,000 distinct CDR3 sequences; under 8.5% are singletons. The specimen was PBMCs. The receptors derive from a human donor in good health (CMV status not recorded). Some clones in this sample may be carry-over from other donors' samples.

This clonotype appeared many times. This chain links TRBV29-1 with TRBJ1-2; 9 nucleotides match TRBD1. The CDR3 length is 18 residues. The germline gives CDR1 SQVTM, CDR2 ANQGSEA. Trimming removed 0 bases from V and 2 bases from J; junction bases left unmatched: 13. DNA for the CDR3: TGCAGCGTTGAAGACCGGGACAGGGATCGTGTATCAAACTATGGCTACACCTTC. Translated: CSVEDRDRDRVSNYGYTF.

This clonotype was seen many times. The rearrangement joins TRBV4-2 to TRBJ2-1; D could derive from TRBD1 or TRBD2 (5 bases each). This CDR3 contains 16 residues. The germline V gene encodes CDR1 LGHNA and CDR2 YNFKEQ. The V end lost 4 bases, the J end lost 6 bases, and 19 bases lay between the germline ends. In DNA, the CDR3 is TGTGCCAGCAGCCGGCAGCGGAACCGGGACGGCAATGAGCAGTTCTTC. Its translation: CASSRQRNRDGNEQFF.

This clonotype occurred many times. CDR3: CASSLFPSTDTQYF. CDR3 nucleotides: TGTGCCAGCAGCTTGTTCCCCAGCACAGATACGCAGTATTTT. The gene calls are TRBV5-5 and TRBJ2-3; D is uncertain. The CDR3 runs to 14 residues. Germline V lookup: CDR1 SGHKS, CDR2 YYEKEE (reference sequence). The V and J ends lost 1 base and 0 bases respectively, with 6 bases between them.

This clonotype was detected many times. CDR3 bases: TGTGCCAGCAGTTACTCGGAGGGGGCGGGGGGTAACTACAATGAGCAGTTCTTC. The encoded protein is CASSYSEGAGGNYNEQFF. The V and J genes are TRBV6-6 and TRBJ2-1; tentative D call: TRBD2 (8 bases). Between the trimmed V and J ends, which lost 0 bases and 3 bases, there was a span of 18 bases. The CDR3 has 18 amino acids. Germline V gene data show CDR1 as MNHNY and CDR2 as SVGAGI (reference sequence).

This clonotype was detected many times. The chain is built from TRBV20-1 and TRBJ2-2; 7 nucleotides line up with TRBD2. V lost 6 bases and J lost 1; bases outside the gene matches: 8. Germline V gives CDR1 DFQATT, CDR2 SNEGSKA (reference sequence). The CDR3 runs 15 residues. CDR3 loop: CSASRAGVNTGELFF. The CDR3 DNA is TGCAGTGCATCAAGGGCGGGGGTGAACACCGGGGAGCTGTTTTTT.

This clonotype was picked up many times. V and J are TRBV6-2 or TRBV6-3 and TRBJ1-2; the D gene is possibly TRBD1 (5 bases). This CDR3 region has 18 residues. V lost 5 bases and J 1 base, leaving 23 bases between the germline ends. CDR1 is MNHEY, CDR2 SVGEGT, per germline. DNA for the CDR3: TGTGCCAGCAGTACACCGGCGATCTTGGACAAGAGTAACTATGGCTACACCTTC. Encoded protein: CASSTPAILDKSNYGYTF.

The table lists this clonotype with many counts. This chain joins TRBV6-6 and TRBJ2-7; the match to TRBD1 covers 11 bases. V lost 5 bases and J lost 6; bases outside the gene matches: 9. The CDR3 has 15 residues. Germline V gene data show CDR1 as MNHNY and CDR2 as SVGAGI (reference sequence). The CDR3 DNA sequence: TGTGCCAGCAGTACCTTGTCCGGGACAGGGGGCGAGCAGTACTTC. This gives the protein CASSTLSGTGGEQYF.

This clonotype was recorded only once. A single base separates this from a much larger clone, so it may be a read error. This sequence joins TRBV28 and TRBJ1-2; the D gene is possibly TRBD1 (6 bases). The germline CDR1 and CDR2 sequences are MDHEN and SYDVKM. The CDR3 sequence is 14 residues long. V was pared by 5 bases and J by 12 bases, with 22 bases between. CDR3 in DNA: TGTGCCAGCAGTCGCGATCAGGGACTTGGGGGCGACACCTTC. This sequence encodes CASSRDQGLGGDTF.

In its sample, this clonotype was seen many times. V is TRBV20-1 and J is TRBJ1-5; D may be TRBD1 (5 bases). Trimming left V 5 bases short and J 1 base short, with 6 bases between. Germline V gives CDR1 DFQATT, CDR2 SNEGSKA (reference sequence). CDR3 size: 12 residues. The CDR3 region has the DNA TGCAGTGCTTGGGACAGCAATCAGCCCCAGCATTTT. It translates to CSAWDSNQPQHF.

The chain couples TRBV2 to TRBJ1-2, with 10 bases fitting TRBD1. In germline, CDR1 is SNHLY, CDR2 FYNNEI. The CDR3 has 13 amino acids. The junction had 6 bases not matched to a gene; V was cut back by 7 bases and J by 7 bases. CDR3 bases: TGTGCCAGCACCCTGACAGGGGGCATTGGCTACACCTTC. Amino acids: CASTLTGGIGYTF.

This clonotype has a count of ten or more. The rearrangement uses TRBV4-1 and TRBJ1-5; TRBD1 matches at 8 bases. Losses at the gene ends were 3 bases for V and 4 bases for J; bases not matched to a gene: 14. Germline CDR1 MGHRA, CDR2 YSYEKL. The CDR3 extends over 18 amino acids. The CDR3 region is CASSQVIRKTGDNQPQHF. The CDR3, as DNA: TGCGCCAGCAGCCAGGTAATAAGAAAGACAGGGGATAATCAGCCCCAGCATTTT.

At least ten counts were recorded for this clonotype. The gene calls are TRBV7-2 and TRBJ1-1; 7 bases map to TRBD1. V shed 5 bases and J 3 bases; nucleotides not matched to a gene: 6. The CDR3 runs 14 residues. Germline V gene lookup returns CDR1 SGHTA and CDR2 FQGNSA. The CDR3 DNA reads TGTGCCAGCAGCCGACAGGGTCGGGACACTGAAGCTTTCTTT. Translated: CASSRQGRDTEAFF.

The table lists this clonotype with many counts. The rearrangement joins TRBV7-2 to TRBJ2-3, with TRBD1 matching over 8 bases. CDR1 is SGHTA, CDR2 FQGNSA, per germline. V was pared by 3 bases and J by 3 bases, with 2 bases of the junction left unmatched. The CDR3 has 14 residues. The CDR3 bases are TGTGCCAGCAGCTTGAACAGGGGGACAGATACGCAGTATTTT. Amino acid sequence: CASSLNRGTDTQYF. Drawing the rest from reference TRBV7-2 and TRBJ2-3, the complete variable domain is GAGVSQSPSNKVTEKGKDVELRCDPISGHTALYWYRQSLGQGLEFLIYFQGNSAPDKSGLPSDRFSAERTGGSVSTLTIQRTQQEDSAVYLCASSLNRGTDTQYFGPGTRLTVL.

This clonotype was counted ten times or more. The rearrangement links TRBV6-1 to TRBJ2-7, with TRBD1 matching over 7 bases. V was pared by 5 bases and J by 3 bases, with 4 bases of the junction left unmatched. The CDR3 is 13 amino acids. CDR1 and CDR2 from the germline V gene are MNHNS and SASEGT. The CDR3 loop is CASSPDRDYEQYF. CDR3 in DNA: TGTGCCAGCAGTCCCGACAGGGACTACGAGCAGTACTTC.

The DNA for the CDR3 is TGTGCCAGCAGCCAAGATGCGGACTTTTGGGGCGAGCAGTACTTC. It codes for CASSQDADFWGEQYF. V usage is TRBV14 and J usage is TRBJ2-7; perhaps TRBD2 as D (5 bases). The CDR3 has 15 amino acids. Germline V gives CDR1 SGHDN, CDR2 FVKESK. Trimming cost V 0 bases and J 6 bases, with 15 bases left between them.

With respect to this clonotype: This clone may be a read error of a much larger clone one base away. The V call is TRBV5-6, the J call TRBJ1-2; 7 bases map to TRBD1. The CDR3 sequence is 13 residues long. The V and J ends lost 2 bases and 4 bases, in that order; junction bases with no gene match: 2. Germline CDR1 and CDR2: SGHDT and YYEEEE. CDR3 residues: CASSFTGVYGYTF. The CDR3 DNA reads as TGTGCCAGCAGCTTCACAGGGGTCTATGGCTACACCTTC. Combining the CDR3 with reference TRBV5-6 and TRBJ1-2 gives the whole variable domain DAGVTQSPTHLIKTRGQQVTLRCSPKSGHDTVSWYQQALGQGPQFIFQYYEEEERQRGNFPDRFSGHQFPNYSSELNVNALLLGDSALYLCASSFTGVYGYTFGSGTRLTVV.

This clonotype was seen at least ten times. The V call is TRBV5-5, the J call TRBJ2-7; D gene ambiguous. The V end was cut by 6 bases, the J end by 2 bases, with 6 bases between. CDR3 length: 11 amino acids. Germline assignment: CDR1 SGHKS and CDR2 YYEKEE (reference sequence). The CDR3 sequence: CASTSTYEQYF. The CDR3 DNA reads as TGTGCCAGCACTTCGACCTACGAGCAGTACTTC.

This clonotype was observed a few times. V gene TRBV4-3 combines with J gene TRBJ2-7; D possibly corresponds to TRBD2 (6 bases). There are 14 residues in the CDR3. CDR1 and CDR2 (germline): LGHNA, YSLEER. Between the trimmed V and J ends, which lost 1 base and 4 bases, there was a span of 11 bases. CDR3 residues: CASSQVRREYEQYF. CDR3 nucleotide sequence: TGCGCCAGCAGCCAAGTCCGGCGGGAATACGAGCAGTACTTC.

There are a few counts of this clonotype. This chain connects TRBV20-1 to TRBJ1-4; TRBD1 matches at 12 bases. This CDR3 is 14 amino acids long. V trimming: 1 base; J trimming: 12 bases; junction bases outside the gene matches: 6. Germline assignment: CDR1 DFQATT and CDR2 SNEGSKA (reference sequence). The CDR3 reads CSARAGQGASQLFF. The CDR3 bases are TGCAGTGCTAGAGCGGGACAGGGGGCTTCCCAACTGTTTTTT.

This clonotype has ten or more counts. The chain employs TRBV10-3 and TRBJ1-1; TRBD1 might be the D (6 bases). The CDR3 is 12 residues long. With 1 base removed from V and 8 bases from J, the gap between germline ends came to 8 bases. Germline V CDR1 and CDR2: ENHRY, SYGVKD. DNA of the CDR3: TGTGCCATCAGTGAGTTCCAGGGGGAAGCTTTCTTT. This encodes CAISEFQGEAFF.

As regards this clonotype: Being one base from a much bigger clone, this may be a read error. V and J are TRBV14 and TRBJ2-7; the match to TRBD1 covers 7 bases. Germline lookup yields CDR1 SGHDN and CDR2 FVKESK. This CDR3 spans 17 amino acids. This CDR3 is CSSSQGGQGVVIYEQYF. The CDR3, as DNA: TGTTCCAGCAGCCAAGGTGGGCAGGGGGTTGTGATCTACGAGCAGTACTTC.

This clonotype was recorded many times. The CDR3 loop is CASRTKRTGNTEAFF. The CDR3 bases are TGTGCCAGTAGAACTAAGAGGACGGGGAACACTGAAGCTTTCTTT. The V gene is TRBV19, the J gene TRBJ1-1; the D is unclear. Trimming took off 6 bases at V and 1 base at J, with 15 bases between the two ends. This CDR3 contains 15 residues. From germline, CDR1 is LNHDA and CDR2 SQIVND (reference sequence).

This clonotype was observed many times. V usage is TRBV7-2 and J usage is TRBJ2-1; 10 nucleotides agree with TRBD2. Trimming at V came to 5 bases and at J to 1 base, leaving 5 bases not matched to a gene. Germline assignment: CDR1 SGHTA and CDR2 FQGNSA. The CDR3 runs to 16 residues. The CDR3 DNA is TGTGCCAGCAGCCCAAGCGGGGGGGCATCCTACAATGAGCAGTTCTTC. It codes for CASSPSGGASYNEQFF.

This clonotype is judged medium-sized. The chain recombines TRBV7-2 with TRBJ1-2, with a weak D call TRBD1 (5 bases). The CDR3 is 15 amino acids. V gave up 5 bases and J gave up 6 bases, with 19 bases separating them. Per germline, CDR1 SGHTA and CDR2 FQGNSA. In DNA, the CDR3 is TGTGCCAGCAGCCTCCGTCCGGGACTCATGAATGGCTACACCTTC. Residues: CASSLRPGLMNGYTF.

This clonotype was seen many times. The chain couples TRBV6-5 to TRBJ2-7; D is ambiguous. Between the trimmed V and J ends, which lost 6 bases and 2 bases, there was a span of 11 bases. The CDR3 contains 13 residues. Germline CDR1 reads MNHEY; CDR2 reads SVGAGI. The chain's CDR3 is CASSSKTTYEQYF. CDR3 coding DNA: TGTGCCAGCAGCTCGAAGACAACCTACGAGCAGTACTTC.

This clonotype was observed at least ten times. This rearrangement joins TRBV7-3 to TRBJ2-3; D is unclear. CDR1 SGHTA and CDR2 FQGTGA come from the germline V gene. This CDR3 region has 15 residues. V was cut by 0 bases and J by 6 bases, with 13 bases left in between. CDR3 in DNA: TGTGCCAGCAGCTTAACGTCCGTGGGTAGGGATACGCAGTATTTT. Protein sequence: CASSLTSVGRDTQYF.

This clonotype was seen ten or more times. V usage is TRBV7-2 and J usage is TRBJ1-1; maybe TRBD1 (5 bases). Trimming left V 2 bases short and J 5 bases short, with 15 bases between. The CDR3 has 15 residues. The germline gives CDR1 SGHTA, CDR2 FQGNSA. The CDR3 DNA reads TGTGCCAGCAGCTTATTGAGGGGACGGGGGACTGAAGCTTTCTTT. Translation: CASSLLRGRGTEAFF.

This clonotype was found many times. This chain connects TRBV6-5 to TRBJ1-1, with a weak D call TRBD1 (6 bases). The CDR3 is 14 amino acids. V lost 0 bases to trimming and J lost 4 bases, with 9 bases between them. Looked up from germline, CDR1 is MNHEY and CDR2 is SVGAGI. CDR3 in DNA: TGTGCCAGCAGTTACTCAGGGGGAACCACTGAAGCTTTCTTT. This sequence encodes CASSYSGGTTEAFF.

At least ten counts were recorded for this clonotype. CDR3 amino acids: CSARDPRGGARNEQFF. Here the CDR3 DNA reads TGCAGTGCTAGAGATCCCCGCGGGGGGGCCAGGAATGAGCAGTTCTTC. This chain uses TRBV20-1 with TRBJ2-1, with 9 bases aligning to TRBD2. The length of the CDR3 is 16 residues. The germline gives CDR1 DFQATT, CDR2 SNEGSKA (reference sequence). V gave up 0 bases and J gave up 7 bases; unmatched junction bases: 10.

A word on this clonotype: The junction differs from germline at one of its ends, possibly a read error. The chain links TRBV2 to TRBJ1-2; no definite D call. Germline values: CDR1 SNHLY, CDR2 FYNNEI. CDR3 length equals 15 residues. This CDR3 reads CASSEVFRSNYGYIF. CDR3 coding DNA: TGTGCCAGCAGTGAAGTATTTAGATCCAACTATGGCTACATCTTC.